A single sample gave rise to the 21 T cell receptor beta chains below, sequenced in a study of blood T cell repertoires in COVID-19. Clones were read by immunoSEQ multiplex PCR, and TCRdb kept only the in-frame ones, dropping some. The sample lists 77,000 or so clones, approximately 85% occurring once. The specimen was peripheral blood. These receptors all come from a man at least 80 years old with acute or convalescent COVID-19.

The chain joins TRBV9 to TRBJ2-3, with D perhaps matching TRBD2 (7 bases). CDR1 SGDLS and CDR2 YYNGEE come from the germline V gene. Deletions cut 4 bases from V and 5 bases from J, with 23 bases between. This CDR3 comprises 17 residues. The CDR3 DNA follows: TGTGCCAGCAGCCGTATAGGGGGGGCGAGGGTAAAAGATACGCAGTATTTT. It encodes CASSRIGGARVKDTQYF.

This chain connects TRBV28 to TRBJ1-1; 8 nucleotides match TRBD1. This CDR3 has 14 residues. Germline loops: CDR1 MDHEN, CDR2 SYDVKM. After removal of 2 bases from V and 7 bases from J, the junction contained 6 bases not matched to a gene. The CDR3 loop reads CASSLAGGYGEAFF. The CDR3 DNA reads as TGTGCCAGCAGTTTAGCAGGGGGCTATGGTGAAGCTTTCTTT.

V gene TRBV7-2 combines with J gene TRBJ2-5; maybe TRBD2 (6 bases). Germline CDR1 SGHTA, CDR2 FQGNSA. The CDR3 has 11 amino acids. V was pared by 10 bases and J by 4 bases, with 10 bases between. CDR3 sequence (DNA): TGTGCCATCGGAGGGTCAGAGACCCAGTACTTC. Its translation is CAIGGSETQYF.

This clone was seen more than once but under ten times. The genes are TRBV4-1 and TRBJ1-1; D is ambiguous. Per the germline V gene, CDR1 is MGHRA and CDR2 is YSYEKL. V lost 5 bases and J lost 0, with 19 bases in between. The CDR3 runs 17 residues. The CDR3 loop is CASSEGFQVILNTEAFF. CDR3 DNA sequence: TGCGCCAGCAGCGAAGGGTTCCAGGTGATCCTGAACACTGAAGCTTTCTTT.

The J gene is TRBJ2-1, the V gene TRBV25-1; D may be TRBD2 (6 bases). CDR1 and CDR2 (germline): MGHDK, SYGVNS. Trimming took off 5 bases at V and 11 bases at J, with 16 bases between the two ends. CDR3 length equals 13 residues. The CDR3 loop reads CASSQEGAGKQFF. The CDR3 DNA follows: TGTGCCAGCAGTCAAGAAGGGGCGGGGAAGCAGTTCTTC. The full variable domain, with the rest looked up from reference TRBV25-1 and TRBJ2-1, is EADIYQTPRYLVIGTGKKITLECSQTMGHDKMYWYQQDPGMELHLIHYSYGVNSTEKGDLSSESTVSRIRTEHFPLTLESARPSHTSQYLCASSQEGAGKQFFGPGTRLTVL.

CDR3 sequence reads: CSVGGDRGTGEKLFF. In DNA form, the CDR3 reads TGCAGCGTTGGGGGGGACAGAGGGACTGGTGAAAAACTGTTTTTT. The rearrangement joins TRBV29-1 to TRBJ1-4; 7 nucleotides align to TRBD1. The length of the CDR3 is 15 residues. The V segment lost 4 bases and the J segment 7 bases; nucleotides outside the gene matches: 12. Germline V gene data show CDR1 as SQVTM and CDR2 as ANQGSEA. Combining the CDR3 with reference TRBV29-1 and TRBJ1-4 gives the whole variable domain SAVISQKPSRDICQRGTSLTIQCQVDSQVTMMFWYRQQPGQSLTLIATANQGSEATYESGFVIDKFPISRPNLTFSTLTVSNMSPEDSSIYLCSVGGDRGTGEKLFFGSGTQLSVL.

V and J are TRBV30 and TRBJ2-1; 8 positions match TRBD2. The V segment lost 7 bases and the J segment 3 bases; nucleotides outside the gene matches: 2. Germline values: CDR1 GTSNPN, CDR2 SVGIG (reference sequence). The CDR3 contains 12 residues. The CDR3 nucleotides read TGTGCCTTTAGCGGGAACTACAATGAGCAGTTCTTC. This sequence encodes CAFSGNYNEQFF. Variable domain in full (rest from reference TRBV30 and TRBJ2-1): SQTIHQWPATLVQPVGSPLSLECTVEGTSNPNLYWYRQAAGRGLQLLFYSVGIGQISSEVPQNLSASRPQDRQFILSSKKLLLSDSGFYLCAFSGNYNEQFFGPGTRLTVL.

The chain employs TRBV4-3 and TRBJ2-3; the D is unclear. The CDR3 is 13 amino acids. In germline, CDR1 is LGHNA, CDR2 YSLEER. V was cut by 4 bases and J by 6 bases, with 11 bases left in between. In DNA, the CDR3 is TGCGCCAGCAGCCCATCTATCTGGGATACGCAGTATTTT. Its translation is CASSPSIWDTQYF.

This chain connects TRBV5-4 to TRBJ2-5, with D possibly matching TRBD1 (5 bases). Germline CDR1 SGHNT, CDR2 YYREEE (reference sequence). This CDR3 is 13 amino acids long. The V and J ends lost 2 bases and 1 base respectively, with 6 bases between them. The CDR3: CASSFQGQETQYF. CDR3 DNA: TGTGCCAGCAGCTTCCAGGGCCAAGAGACCCAGTACTTC.

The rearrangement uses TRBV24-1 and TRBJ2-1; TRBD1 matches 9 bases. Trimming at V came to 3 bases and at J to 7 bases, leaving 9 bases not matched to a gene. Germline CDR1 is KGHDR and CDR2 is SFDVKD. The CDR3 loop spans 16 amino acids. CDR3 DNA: TGTGCCACCAGTGATGATACAGGGGGCAAAGTTAATGAGCAGTTCTTC. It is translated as CATSDDTGGKVNEQFF.

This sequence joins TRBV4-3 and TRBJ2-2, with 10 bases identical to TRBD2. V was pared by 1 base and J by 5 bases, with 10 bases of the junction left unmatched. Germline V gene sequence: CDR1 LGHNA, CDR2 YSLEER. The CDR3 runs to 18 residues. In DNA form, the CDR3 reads TGCGCCAGCAGCCAAGCGACCCTAGCGGGAGTGGGGACCGGGGAGCTGTTTTTT. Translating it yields CASSQATLAGVGTGELFF.

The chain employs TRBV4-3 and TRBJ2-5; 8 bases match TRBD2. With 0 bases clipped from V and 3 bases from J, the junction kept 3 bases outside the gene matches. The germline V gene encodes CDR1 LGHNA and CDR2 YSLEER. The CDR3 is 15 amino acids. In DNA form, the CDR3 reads TGCGCCAGCAGCCAAGAGCGAGCGGGGGAAGAGACCCAGTACTTC. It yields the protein CASSQERAGEETQYF.

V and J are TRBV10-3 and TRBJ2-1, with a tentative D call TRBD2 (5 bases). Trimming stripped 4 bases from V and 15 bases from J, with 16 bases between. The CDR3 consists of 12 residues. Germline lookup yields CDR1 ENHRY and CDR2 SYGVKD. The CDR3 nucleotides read TGTGCCATCAGTGGCGCGGAGGATGTGCGGTTCTTC. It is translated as CAISGAEDVRFF.

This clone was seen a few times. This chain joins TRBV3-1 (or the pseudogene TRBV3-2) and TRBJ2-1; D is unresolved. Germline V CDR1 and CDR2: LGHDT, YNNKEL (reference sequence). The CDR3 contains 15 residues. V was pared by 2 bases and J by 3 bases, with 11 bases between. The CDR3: CASSQSIQSYNEQFF. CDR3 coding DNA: TGTGCCAGCAGCCAATCAATACAGAGCTACAATGAGCAGTTCTTC.

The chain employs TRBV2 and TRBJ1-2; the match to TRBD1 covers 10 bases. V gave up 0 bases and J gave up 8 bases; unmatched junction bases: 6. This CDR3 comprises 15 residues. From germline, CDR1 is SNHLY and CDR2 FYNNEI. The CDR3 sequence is CASSEARDRGGGYTF. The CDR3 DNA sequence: TGTGCCAGCAGTGAAGCGAGGGACAGGGGTGGCGGCTACACCTTC.

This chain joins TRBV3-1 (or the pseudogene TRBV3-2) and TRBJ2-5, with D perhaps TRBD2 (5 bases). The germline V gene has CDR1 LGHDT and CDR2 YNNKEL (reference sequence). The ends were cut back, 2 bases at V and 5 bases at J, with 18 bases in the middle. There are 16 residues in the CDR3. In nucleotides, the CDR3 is TGTGCCAGCAGCCAAATCGAAGACCTCGGGATGGAGACCCAGTACTTC. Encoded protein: CASSQIEDLGMETQYF.

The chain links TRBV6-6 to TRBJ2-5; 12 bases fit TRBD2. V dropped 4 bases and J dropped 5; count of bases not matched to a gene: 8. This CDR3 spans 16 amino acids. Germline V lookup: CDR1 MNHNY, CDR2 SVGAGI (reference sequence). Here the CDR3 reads CASSFLAGGEAETQYF. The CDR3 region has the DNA TGTGCCAGCAGTTTCCTAGCGGGAGGGGAGGCGGAGACCCAGTACTTC.

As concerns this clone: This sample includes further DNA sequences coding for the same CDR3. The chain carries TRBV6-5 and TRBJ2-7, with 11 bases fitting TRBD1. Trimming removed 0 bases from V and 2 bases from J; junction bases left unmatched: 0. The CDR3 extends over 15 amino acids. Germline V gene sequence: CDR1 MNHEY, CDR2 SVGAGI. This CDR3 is CASSYSGQGAYEQYF. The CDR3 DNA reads TGTGCCAGCAGTTACTCGGGACAGGGGGCCTACGAGCAGTACTTC.

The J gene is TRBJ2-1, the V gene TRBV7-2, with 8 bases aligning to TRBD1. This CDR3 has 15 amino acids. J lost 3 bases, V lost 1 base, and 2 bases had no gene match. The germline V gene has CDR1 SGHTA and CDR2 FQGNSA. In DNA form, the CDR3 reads TGTGCCAGCAGCTTAGGGACAGGGCTCTACAATGAGCAGTTCTTC. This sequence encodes CASSLGTGLYNEQFF.

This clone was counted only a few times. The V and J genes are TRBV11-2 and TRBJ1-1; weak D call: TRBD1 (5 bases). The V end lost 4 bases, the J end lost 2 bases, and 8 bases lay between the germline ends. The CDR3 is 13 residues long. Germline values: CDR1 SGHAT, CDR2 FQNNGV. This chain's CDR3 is CASSSQGNTEAFF. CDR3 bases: TGTGCCAGCAGCTCCCAGGGCAACACTGAAGCTTTCTTT.

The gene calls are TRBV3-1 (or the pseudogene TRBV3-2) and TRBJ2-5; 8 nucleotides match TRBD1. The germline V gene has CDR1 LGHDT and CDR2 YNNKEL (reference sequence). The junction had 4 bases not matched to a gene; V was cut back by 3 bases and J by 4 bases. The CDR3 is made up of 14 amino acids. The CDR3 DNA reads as TGTGCCAGCAGCCAGGAAGACAGGGGAGAGACCCAGTACTTC. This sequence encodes CASSQEDRGETQYF.